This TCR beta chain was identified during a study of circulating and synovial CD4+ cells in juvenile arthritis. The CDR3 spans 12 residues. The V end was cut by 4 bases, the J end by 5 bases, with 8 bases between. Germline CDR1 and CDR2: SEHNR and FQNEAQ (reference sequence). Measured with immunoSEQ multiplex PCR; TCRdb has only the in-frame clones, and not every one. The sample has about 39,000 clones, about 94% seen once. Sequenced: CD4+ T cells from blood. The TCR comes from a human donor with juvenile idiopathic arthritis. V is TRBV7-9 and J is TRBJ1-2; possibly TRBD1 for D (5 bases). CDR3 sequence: CASSSTGYGYTF. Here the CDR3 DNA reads TGTGCCAGCAGCTCAACAGGATATGGCTACACCTTC.